This entry lists 18 T cell receptor beta chains sequenced from one sample in a study of cytomegalovirus exposure and HLA in healthy donors. Use of 60 Vbeta and 13 Jbeta primers characterized the PCR. Only in-frame clones appear in the TCRdb table, and some are missing; sequencing was by immunoSEQ multiplex PCR. Its table lists under 70,000 clones. The sequencing input was PBMCs. The receptors derive from a man over 45 in good health and CMV-seropositive.

V and J are TRBV19 and TRBJ2-7; 7 bases match TRBD2. Germline-derived CDR1 and CDR2 are LNHDA and SQIVND (reference sequence). The V gene end was trimmed by 1 base and the J gene end by 4 bases; junction bases not matched to a gene: 7. The CDR3 is 15 residues long. CDR3 coding DNA: TGTGCCAGTAGTATAGCCGGGGGGTCAGGGTACGAGCAGTACTTC. Translated: CASSIAGGSGYEQYF.

The chain uses TRBV9 and TRBJ2-2; 8 bases fit TRBD1. The V gene end was trimmed by 1 base and the J gene end by 5 bases; junction bases not matched to a gene: 4. The CDR3 is 15 amino acids. Germline-derived CDR1 and CDR2 are SGDLS and YYNGEE. The CDR3 reads CASSVQNRGTGELFF. DNA for the CDR3: TGTGCCAGCAGCGTACAAAACAGGGGGACCGGGGAGCTGTTTTTT.

This chain links TRBV5-1 with TRBJ2-3; a possible D gene is TRBD2 (6 bases). Trimming took 4 bases from V and 0 from J, leaving 18 bases between them. There are 17 residues in the CDR3. The germline CDR1 and CDR2 sequences are SGHRS and YFSETQ. The CDR3 DNA sequence: TGCGCCAGCAGCCTCCCAGGACTAAGTACTAGCACAGATACGCAGTATTTT. Amino acids: CASSLPGLSTSTDTQYF.

V gene TRBV27 combines with J gene TRBJ2-2; perhaps TRBD1 as D (6 bases). Germline CDR1 is MNHEY and CDR2 is SMNVEV (reference sequence). This CDR3 spans 20 amino acids. CDR3 amino acids: CDGRTAFFKPKSANTGELFF. The CDR3 DNA sequence: TGTGATGGACGGACAGCATTCTTTAAACCTAAGAGCGCGAACACCGGGGAGCTGTTTTTT.

As for this clone: The junction differs from germline at one of its ends, possibly a read error. V and J are TRBV10-3 and TRBJ1-2; no clear D. The CDR3 runs 11 residues. Germline values: CDR1 ENHRY, CDR2 SYGVKD. The chain's CDR3 is CAISESQALNF. CDR3 coding DNA: TGTGCCATCAGTGAGTCGCAAGCTTTGAACTTC.

This CDR3 reads CASLQGASYGYTF. The DNA for the CDR3 is TGTGCCAGCTTGCAGGGGGCTTCCTATGGCTACACCTTC. J is TRBJ1-2 and V is TRBV6-1; 8 bases map to TRBD1. Germline lookup yields CDR1 MNHNS and CDR2 SASEGT. The CDR3 is 13 amino acids. Germline trimming cut 8 bases from V and 4 bases from J; bases unmatched to any gene: 6.

V usage is TRBV9 and J usage is TRBJ1-2; 11 nucleotides align to TRBD1. The CDR3 loop spans 16 amino acids. CDR1 is SGDLS and CDR2 is YYNGEE in the germline V gene. Trimming cost V 4 bases and J 6 bases; bases outside gene matches: 11. The CDR3 is CASSTSPGTGGNGYTF. The CDR3 DNA sequence: TGTGCCAGCAGCACATCTCCCGGGACAGGGGGAAATGGCTACACCTTC.

This chain links TRBV2 with TRBJ1-5, with 10 bases lining up with TRBD1. J lost 6 bases, V lost 7 bases, and 6 bases had no gene match. CDR3 length: 14 residues. In germline, CDR1 is SNHLY, CDR2 FYNNEI. The CDR3 sequence: CASTGQGGVQPQHF. The CDR3 DNA reads TGTGCCAGCACTGGACAGGGGGGGGTTCAGCCCCAGCATTTT.

The CDR3: CASSLGTGVNEKLFF. The CDR3 DNA follows: TGCGCCAGCAGCTTGGGGACAGGGGTGAATGAAAAACTGTTTTTT. The chain recombines TRBV5-1 with TRBJ1-4; 9 positions match TRBD1. Germline CDR1 reads SGHRS; CDR2 reads YFSETQ. Trimming took 0 bases from V and 5 from J; bases not matched to a gene: 2. The CDR3 has 15 residues.

The chain is built from TRBV27 and TRBJ2-7; 13 nucleotides line up with TRBD2. This CDR3 comprises 17 residues. Per germline, CDR1 MNHEY and CDR2 SMNVEV (reference sequence). V dropped 5 bases and J dropped 3; count of bases not matched to a gene: 10. The CDR3 nucleotides are TGTGCCAGCAGTCTCCGGACTAGCGGGAGAGGGGACTACGAGCAGTACTTC. Protein product: CASSLRTSGRGDYEQYF.

This chain joins TRBV6-5 and TRBJ1-4; D not certain. CDR1 and CDR2 (germline): MNHEY, SVGAGI. CDR3 size: 16 residues. Trimming pared 2 bases from V and 5 bases from J, leaving 15 bases between. The CDR3 sequence is CASSYGGGQKNEKLFF. In DNA form, the CDR3 reads TGTGCCAGCAGTTACGGAGGAGGGCAGAAGAATGAAAAACTGTTTTTT.

The chain links TRBV6-6 to TRBJ1-1; D gene uncertain. The V end lost 7 bases, the J end lost 1 base, and 10 bases lay between the germline ends. CDR1 is MNHNY, CDR2 SVGAGI, per germline (reference sequence). This CDR3 has 13 residues. Here the CDR3 reads CASIPLWNTEAFF. As DNA, the CDR3 is TGTGCCAGCATCCCTCTATGGAACACTGAAGCTTTCTTT.

The gene calls are TRBV7-8 and TRBJ2-7, with 12 bases identical to TRBD1. The trim removed 4 bases at V and 5 bases at J, leaving 3 bases unmatched. The CDR3 sequence is 14 residues long. Per germline, CDR1 SGHVS and CDR2 FQNEAQ. Here the CDR3 DNA reads TGTGCCAGCAGCTCGGGACAGGGGGCTCACGAGCAGTACTTC. This codes for CASSSGQGAHEQYF. Combining the CDR3 with reference TRBV7-8 and TRBJ2-7 gives the whole variable domain GAGVSQSPRYKVAKRGQDVALRCDPISGHVSLFWYQQALGQGPEFLTYFQNEAQLDKSGLPSDRFFAERPEGSVSTLKIQRTQQEDSAVYLCASSSGQGAHEQYFGPGTRLTVT.

The chain carries TRBV11-3 and TRBJ2-7; D might be TRBD2 (7 bases). The CDR3 loop spans 14 amino acids. Germline CDR1 is SGHNT and CDR2 is YENEEA. Trimming took 8 bases from V and 6 from J, leaving 20 bases between them. The CDR3 region is CASGPGGALGEQYF. DNA of the CDR3: TGTGCCAGCGGACCTGGGGGGGCCCTAGGCGAGCAGTACTTC.

The chain combines TRBV30 with TRBJ1-1; TRBD1 matches at 7 bases. The CDR3 sequence is 15 residues long. The germline gives CDR1 GTSNPN, CDR2 SVGIG (reference sequence). V gave up 2 bases and J gave up 0 bases; unmatched junction bases: 6. CDR3 DNA: TGTGCCTGGAGTCCTAACAGGGGAATGAACACTGAAGCTTTCTTT. As protein: CAWSPNRGMNTEAFF.

The CDR3, as DNA: TGTGCCAGCAGTCAGACGCCGGGACAGGGTTCCGAGCAGTACTTC. Its translation is CASSQTPGQGSEQYF. The J gene is TRBJ2-7, the V gene TRBV6-5, with 9 bases fitting TRBD1. The V gene end was trimmed by 5 bases and the J gene end by 6 bases; junction bases not matched to a gene: 11. Germline V gene sequence: CDR1 MNHEY, CDR2 SVGAGI. There are 15 residues in the CDR3.

The chain's CDR3 is CASSQMRGASTYNEQFF. DNA of the CDR3: TGCGCCAGCAGCCAGATGCGGGGGGCGTCGACCTACAATGAGCAGTTCTTC. This chain links TRBV4-1 with TRBJ2-1, with 8 bases identical to TRBD2. This CDR3 has 17 residues. V gave up 3 bases and J gave up 2 bases; unmatched junction bases: 9. Germline V gives CDR1 MGHRA, CDR2 YSYEKL.

V and J are TRBV6-6 and TRBJ1-4; TRBD1 is a possible D gene (6 bases). Between the trimmed V and J ends, which lost 2 bases and 8 bases, there was a span of 12 bases. The CDR3 consists of 14 residues. The germline CDR1 and CDR2 sequences are MNHNY and SVGAGI (reference sequence). The CDR3 is CASSYVGAWEKLFF. The DNA of the CDR3 is TGTGCCAGCAGTTACGTGGGGGCGTGGGAAAAACTGTTTTTT.